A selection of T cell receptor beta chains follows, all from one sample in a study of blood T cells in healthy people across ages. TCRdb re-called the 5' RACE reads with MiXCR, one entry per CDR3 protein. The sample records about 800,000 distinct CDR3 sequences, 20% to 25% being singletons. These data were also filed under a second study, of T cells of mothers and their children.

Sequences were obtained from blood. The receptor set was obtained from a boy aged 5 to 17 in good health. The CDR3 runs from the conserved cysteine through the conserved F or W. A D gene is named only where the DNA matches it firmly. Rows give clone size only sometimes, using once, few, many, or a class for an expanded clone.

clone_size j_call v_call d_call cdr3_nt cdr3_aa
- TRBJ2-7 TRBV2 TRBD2 TGTGCCAGCAGTGAGCGGGAGGTGGACGAGCAGTACTTC CASSEREVDEQYF
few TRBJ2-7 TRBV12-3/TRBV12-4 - TGTGCCAGCAGTTCCCCGCCAGAAGACAGCTCCTACGAGCAGTACTTC CASSSPPEDSSYEQYF
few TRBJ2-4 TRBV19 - TGTGCCACGTCACAGGGTTGGGACATTCAGTACTTC CATSQGWDIQYF
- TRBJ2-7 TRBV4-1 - TGCGCCAGCAGCCAAGGACAGTCCACGGGCTACGAGCAGTACTTC CASSQGQSTGYEQYF
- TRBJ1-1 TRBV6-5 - TGTGCCAGCAGTTCCTTGGGGGGCACTGAAGCTTTCTTT CASSSLGGTEAFF
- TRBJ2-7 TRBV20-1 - TGCAGTGCTAGGCTACAGGGAAAGGGCTCCTACGAGCAGTACTTC CSARLQGKGSYEQYF
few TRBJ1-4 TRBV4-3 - TGCGCCAGCAGCCAGACGATCCAGAATGAAAAACTGTTTTTT CASSQTIQNEKLFF
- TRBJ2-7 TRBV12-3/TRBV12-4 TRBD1 TGTGCCAGCAGCCAGGACGGACAGGGCCCCTACGAGCAGTACTTC CASSQDGQGPYEQYF
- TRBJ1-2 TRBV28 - TGTGCCAGCACCGGGCCTTCTAACTATGGCTACACCTTC CASTGPSNYGYTF
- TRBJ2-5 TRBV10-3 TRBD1 TGTGCCATCAGTCCCGGGACAGGGTTCGGTGAGACCCAGTACTTC CAISPGTGFGETQYF
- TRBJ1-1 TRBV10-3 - TGTGCCATCAGTGAACAGGGGAACACTGAAGCTTTCTTT CAISEQGNTEAFF
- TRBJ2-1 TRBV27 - TGTGCCAGCAGTCGAGGGACTTCCAAAAATGAGCAGTTCTTC CASSRGTSKNEQFF
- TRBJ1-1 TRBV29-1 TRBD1 TGCAGCGTTGAGGTGCAGGGGGCGAATCCTGAAGCTTTCTTT CSVEVQGANPEAFF
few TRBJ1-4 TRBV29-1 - TGCAGCGTTGAGGCAGCTAATGAAAAACTGTTTTTT CSVEAANEKLFF
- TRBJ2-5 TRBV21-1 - TGTGCCAGCCCCCCGCGGGGACAGGGGCGGTGTGAGCAGTACTTC CASPPRGQGRCEQYF
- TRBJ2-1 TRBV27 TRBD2 TGTGCCAGCGCTCAGCCGGGACTAACCAATGAGCAGTTCTTC CASAQPGLTNEQFF
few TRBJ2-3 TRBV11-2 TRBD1 TGTGCCAGCAGCGCGCCGGGACAGGGCCCAGATACGCAGTATTTT CASSAPGQGPDTQYF
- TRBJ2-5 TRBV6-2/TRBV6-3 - TGTGCCAGCAGCCCTCTATCCCAACTAACCCAAGAGACCCAGTACTTC CASSPLSQLTQETQYF
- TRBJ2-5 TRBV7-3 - TGTGCCAGCAGCCGGACAGACCAAAAGACCCAGTACTTC CASSRTDQKTQYF
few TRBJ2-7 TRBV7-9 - TGTGCCAGCGGGACATTAACCTACGAGCAGTACTTC CASGTLTYEQYF
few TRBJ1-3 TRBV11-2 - TGTGCCAACAGCTTAGCGGGACACCTCTCTGGAAACACCATATATTTT CANSLAGHLSGNTIYF
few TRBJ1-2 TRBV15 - TGTGCCACCAGCAGAGGGGGGACGGGTGGCTACACCTTC CATSRGGTGGYTF